These T cell receptor beta chains were read from a single sample in a study of OX40 agonist ivuxolimab in advanced cancers. TCRdb keeps only in-frame clones here, not all; method: immunoSEQ multiplex PCR. The sample has tens of thousands of clones, around 89% seen once. The material was CD4+ or CD8+ T cells sorted from blood, obtained in a trial of the OX40 agonist ivuxolimab. The receptors stem from an adult with an advanced solid tumor such as melanoma, head and neck, liver or kidney cancer. CDR3s include the opening cysteine and the closing phenylalanine or tryptophan. The order of the fields is D gene, CDR3 length, J gene, clone size, V gene, CDR3 DNA, CDR3 protein. A D gene is named only where the DNA matches it firmly. Expanded clones get a size class; other rows say once, few or many, or leave the size out.

>TRBD1|15|TRBJ1-3|NA|TRBV19
TGTGCCAGTAGTCTGAAGACAGGGGATAGGTTCACCATATATTTT
CASSLKTGDRFTIYF
>NA|14|TRBJ1-4|NA|TRBV5-5
TGTGCCAGCAGCTTTGGCCTCCTAGGTGAAAAACTGTTTTTT
CASSFGLLGEKLFF
>TRBD1|13|TRBJ2-7|NA|TRBV5-4
TGTGCCAGCAGCTCCCGGGACAGATACGAGCAGTACTTC
CASSSRDRYEQYF
>NA|14|TRBJ2-5|NA|TRBV7-2
TGTGCCAGCACCCGGACTGGGGGCGGGGAGACCCAGTACTTC
CASTRTGGGETQYF
>TRBD1|17|TRBJ2-2|NA|TRBV18
TGTGCCAGCTCACCAGTCCCCCAGGGGGCGCCGGCCGGGGAGCTGTTTTTT
CASSPVPQGAPAGELFF
>NA|14|TRBJ1-1|NA|TRBV5-1
TGCGCCAGCAGCTTTAACAGGATTAACACTGAAGCTTTCTTT
CASSFNRINTEAFF
>NA|17|TRBJ1-1|NA|TRBV21-1
TGTGCCAGCATGGGTCCGGACAGGGGGCTAGGTCCCACTGAAGCTTTCTTT
CASMGPDRGLGPTEAFF
>NA|16|TRBJ2-1|NA|TRBV7-8
TGTGCCAGCAGCAACGTAGGTAGTGGGGGGGCCTATGAGCAGTTCTTC
CASSNVGSGGAYEQFF
>NA|13|TRBJ2-5|NA|TRBV18
TGTGCCAGCTCACCCAGCAGCCAAGAGACCCAGTACTTC
CASSPSSQETQYF
>NA|15|TRBJ2-2|once|TRBV11-2
TGTGCCAGCAGTCGGCATCCCACAATTACCGGGGAGCTGTTTTTT
CASSRHPTITGELFF
>NA|16|TRBJ1-1|NA|TRBV5-6
TGTGCCAGCACCCCTGCCTCCAAAGGGATTCGGACTGAAGCTTTCTTT
CASTPASKGIRTEAFF
>NA|15|TRBJ2-1|NA|TRBV10-3
TGTGCCATCAGTGAGTCAAGGCCTCCCTACAATGAGCAGTTCTTC
CAISESRPPYNEQFF
>NA|17|TRBJ1-2|NA|TRBV5-4
TGTGCCAGCAGCTTGGCGGGGGCGCAGGGGTCTAACTATGGCTACACCTTC
CASSLAGAQGSNYGYTF